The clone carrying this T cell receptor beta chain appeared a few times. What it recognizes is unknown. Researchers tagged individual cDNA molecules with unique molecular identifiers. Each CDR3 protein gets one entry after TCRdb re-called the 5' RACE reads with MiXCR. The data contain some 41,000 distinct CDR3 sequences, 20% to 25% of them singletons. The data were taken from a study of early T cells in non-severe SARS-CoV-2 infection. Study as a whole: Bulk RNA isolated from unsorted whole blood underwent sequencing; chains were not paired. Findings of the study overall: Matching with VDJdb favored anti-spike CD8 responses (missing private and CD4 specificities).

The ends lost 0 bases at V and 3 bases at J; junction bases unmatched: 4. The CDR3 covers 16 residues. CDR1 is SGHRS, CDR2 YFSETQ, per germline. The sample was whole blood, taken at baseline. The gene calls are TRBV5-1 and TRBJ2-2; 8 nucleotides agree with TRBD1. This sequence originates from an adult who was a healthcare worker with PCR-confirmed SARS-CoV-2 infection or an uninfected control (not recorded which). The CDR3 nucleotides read TGCGCCAGCAGCTTGGCCAGGGGGCGGTACACCGGGGAGCTGTTTTTT. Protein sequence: CASSLARGRYTGELFF.